The following is a T cell receptor beta chain sequence with its context. Method: immunoSEQ multiplex PCR; TCRdb's copy keeps in-frame clones and lacks some. The table has 30,000 to 40,000 clones, around 97% seen once; the top ten hold 6% to 7%. The data belong to a study of T cells in tuberculosis. Turning to the study itself: The T cells targeted glucose monomycolate, a mycobacterial lipid, via CD1B. This South African cohort compared adolescents with or without latent tuberculosis against adults with active tuberculosis.

CDR3 length: 15 amino acids. V gave up 6 bases and J gave up 3 bases; unmatched junction bases: 7. Germline CDR1 SNHLY, CDR2 FYNNEI. This chain joins TRBV2 and TRBJ2-7; TRBD2 matches 11 bases. This sequence was found in a donor aged 10 to 29 with latent tuberculosis or without tuberculosis infection. Input material: PBMCs. CDR3 DNA sequence: TGTGCCAGCAGGGCAGGGACTAGCGGATTCTACGAGCAGTACTTC. Translated, it gives CASRAGTSGFYEQYF.